These 14 T cell receptor beta chains were all obtained from the same sample, sequenced in a study of T cell responses to AZD1222 COVID-19 vaccine (dated by TCRdb to about 2021). Read against the paper, the sample's time point label means: about 28 days (+/-7) after the second vaccine dose. Library prep was done by the immunoSEQ multiplex PCR assay. The table comes from immuneACCESS by way of TCRdb, which keeps in-frame sequences with V and J called. Part of the clones is missing from these tables; in studies checked, under half for an unresolved V gene and the rest for unknown reasons. For this sample the table gives 77,000 or so clones, of which around 87% were detected only once. In total, the top ten clones hold less than 20% of the sample. This material consisted of peripheral blood, taken 28 days after the second AZD1222 dose. These receptors all come from an adult who received the AZD1222 COVID-19 vaccine.

The chain joins TRBV6-5 to TRBJ2-5; 8 bases agree with TRBD2. Germline CDR1 and CDR2: MNHEY and SVGAGI. CDR3 length: 15 amino acids. V gave up 8 bases and J gave up 5 bases; unmatched junction bases: 13. The CDR3 DNA reads TGTGCCAGCTCAGAAGGACTAGCCGGTCGGGAGACCCAGTACTTC. Translating it yields CASSEGLAGRETQYF.

This clone was counted a single time. The chain carries TRBV18 and TRBJ1-5; TRBD1 might be the D (6 bases). Germline V gene sequence: CDR1 KGHSH, CDR2 LQKENI. This CDR3 comprises 17 residues. Trimming took off 0 bases at V and 5 bases at J, with 17 bases between the two ends. This CDR3 is CASSPPGGRREYQPQHF. The CDR3 bases are TGTGCCAGCTCACCACCGGGGGGCCGCCGAGAATATCAGCCCCAGCATTTT.

The chain employs TRBV18 and TRBJ2-5; D gene uncertain. The CDR3 sequence is 14 residues long. The germline gives CDR1 KGHSH, CDR2 LQKENI. V lost 3 bases and J lost 0, with 8 bases in between. CDR3 loop: CASSPRSHQETQYF. Here the CDR3 DNA reads TGTGCCAGCTCACCGCGTTCCCACCAAGAGACCCAGTACTTC.

The chain combines TRBV19 with TRBJ1-1, with 9 bases identical to TRBD1. This CDR3 has 13 residues. V lost 3 bases, J lost 10 bases, and 6 bases stayed unmatched. Germline-derived CDR1 and CDR2 are LNHDA and SQIVND (reference sequence). The CDR3 loop is CASSIEPGQGAFF. The CDR3 DNA reads TGTGCCAGTAGTATTGAGCCGGGACAGGGAGCTTTCTTT.

The chain joins TRBV2 to TRBJ2-7; TRBD1 aligns across 9 bases. The germline CDR1 and CDR2 sequences are SNHLY and FYNNEI. With V trimmed by 6 bases and J by 3 bases, 6 bases remained unmatched. The CDR3 has 14 amino acids. Here the CDR3 reads CASRSQGASYEQYF. The CDR3 coding sequence is TGTGCCAGCAGATCACAGGGGGCGAGCTACGAGCAGTACTTC.

This chain joins TRBV27 and TRBJ2-5; TRBD1 is a possible D gene (5 bases). CDR3 length: 16 residues. Germline-derived CDR1 and CDR2 are MNHEY and SMNVEV (reference sequence). V lost 5 bases and J 5 bases, leaving 21 bases between the germline ends. The CDR3 loop reads CASSPGVRGAEETQYF. The CDR3 DNA sequence: TGTGCCAGCAGTCCCGGAGTTAGGGGTGCAGAGGAGACCCAGTACTTC.

At least ten counts were recorded for this clone. The CDR3 sequence is CASSYLGEAFF. In nucleotides, the CDR3 is TGTGCCAGCAGTTACTTGGGTGAAGCTTTCTTT. The rearrangement uses TRBV6-5 and TRBJ1-1; no firm D call. Germline CDR1 and CDR2: MNHEY and SVGAGI. This CDR3 contains 11 residues. V lost 1 base and J lost 7, with 4 bases in between.

This chain uses TRBV9 with TRBJ1-2, with D perhaps TRBD1 (6 bases). The germline V gene encodes CDR1 SGDLS and CDR2 YYNGEE. This CDR3 is 13 amino acids long. With 2 bases removed from V and 2 bases from J, the gap between germline ends came to 7 bases. CDR3 DNA: TGTGCCAGCAGCGTTGACAGGAACTATGGCTACACCTTC. It translates to CASSVDRNYGYTF.

The chain carries TRBV7-9 and TRBJ1-4; D uncertain. V was cut by 4 bases and J by 7 bases, with 16 bases left in between. Germline V CDR1 and CDR2: SEHNR, FQNEAQ (reference sequence). This CDR3 has 15 amino acids. The CDR3 reads CASSSSARSGEKLFF. The CDR3 nucleotides are TGTGCCAGCAGCTCCTCGGCCAGGTCGGGTGAAAAACTGTTTTTT.

The chain is built from TRBV6-1 and TRBJ2-7; D gene uncertain. Germline CDR1 MNHNS, CDR2 SASEGT. V lost 3 bases to trimming and J lost 4 bases, with 4 bases between them. The CDR3 extends over 11 amino acids. CDR3 amino acids: CASSDLYEQYF. The CDR3 DNA reads TGTGCCAGCAGTGACCTTTACGAGCAGTACTTC.

J is TRBJ1-1 and V is TRBV14; D is unresolved. Looked up from germline, CDR1 is SGHDN and CDR2 is FVKESK. This CDR3 contains 13 residues. Trimming took off 4 bases at V and 0 bases at J, with 6 bases between the two ends. CDR3 coding DNA: TGTGCCAGCAGCCCCTCCTTGAACACTGAAGCTTTCTTT. It specifies CASSPSLNTEAFF.

The V call is TRBV27, the J call TRBJ2-7; D not resolved. This CDR3 is 13 amino acids long. Germline CDR1 is MNHEY and CDR2 is SMNVEV (reference sequence). V lost 1 base and J 2 bases, leaving 6 bases between the germline ends. The CDR3 spells CASSLLGTYEQYF. CDR3 nucleotide sequence: TGTGCCAGCAGTTTATTGGGAACCTACGAGCAGTACTTC.

The CDR3 region has the DNA TGTGCCAGCTCACAAGGGACAGGGGGAAGCACTGAAGCTTTCTTT. Protein: CASSQGTGGSTEAFF. This chain joins TRBV18 and TRBJ1-1, with 11 bases identical to TRBD1. The CDR3 extends over 15 amino acids. The germline gives CDR1 KGHSH, CDR2 LQKENI. The ends lost 4 bases at V and 4 bases at J; junction bases unmatched: 5. Based on the CDR3 plus reference TRBV18 and TRBJ1-1, the full variable domain is NAGVMQNPRHLVRRRGQEARLRCSPMKGHSHVYWYRQLPEEGLKFMVYLQKENIIDESGMPKERFSAEFPKEGPSILRIQQVVRGDSAAYFCASSQGTGGSTEAFFGQGTRLTVV.

This chain uses TRBV30 with TRBJ1-2; D unresolved. CDR3 size: 13 residues. Germline loops: CDR1 GTSNPN, CDR2 SVGIG (reference sequence). Deletions cut 4 bases from V and 0 bases from J, with 9 bases between. The CDR3 region is CAWTTEANYGYTF. CDR3 DNA sequence: TGTGCCTGGACCACCGAAGCTAACTATGGCTACACCTTC.